These T cell receptor beta chains were read from a single sample in a study of T cells in localized non-small cell lung cancer. This table comes from immunoSEQ multiplex PCR, and its TCRdb copy is limited to in-frame clones, with some not included. The table shows 35,000 to 50,000 clones, with roughly 77% occurring only once. The sample consisted of PBMCs, taken before any cancer treatment. These receptors came from a woman aged 35 to 70 with stage II squamous cell lung carcinoma. Both conserved end residues are part of each CDR3. Each record gives: J gene, V gene, clone size, D gene, CDR3 DNA, CDR3 protein. A D gene is named only where the DNA matches it firmly. Rows give clone size only sometimes, using once, few, many, or a class for an expanded clone.

J: TRBJ1-1
V: TRBV10-1
size: .
D: .
DNA: TGCGCCAGCAGTGAGTCCTCCGCAGGGAAGGTTGGTGAAGCTTTCTTT
CDR3: CASSESSAGKVGEAFF

J: TRBJ2-2
V: TRBV27
size: .
D: TRBD1
DNA: TGTGCCAGCAGACTGGACAGGGGCAAGGGCCGGGAGCTGTTTTTT
CDR3: CASRLDRGKGRELFF

J: TRBJ1-1
V: TRBV27
size: .
D: .
DNA: TGTGCCAGCAGTTTAGTTGGGAGTCCAGAAGCTTTCTTT
CDR3: CASSLVGSPEAFF

J: TRBJ1-3
V: TRBV13
size: .
D: .
DNA: TGTGCCAGCACATTCAGGTCCCCTGGAAACACCATATATTTT
CDR3: CASTFRSPGNTIYF

J: TRBJ2-7
V: TRBV6-6
size: .
D: .
DNA: TGTGCCAGCAGTTCCGCCTACGAGCAGTACTTC
CDR3: CASSSAYEQYF

J: TRBJ2-3
V: TRBV10-3
size: .
D: .
DNA: TGTGCCATCAGTGAGTACCCAGGACTTAGCACAGATACGCAGTATTTT
CDR3: CAISEYPGLSTDTQYF

J: TRBJ2-3
V: TRBV7-6
size: .
D: TRBD2
DNA: TGTGCCAGCAGCTCCGGACTAGGGATCACAGATACGCAGTATTTT
CDR3: CASSSGLGITDTQYF

J: TRBJ2-5
V: TRBV19
size: .
D: TRBD2
DNA: TGTGCCAGTAGTACGGGAGTAGCGGGAGTGAAGACCCAGTACTTC
CDR3: CASSTGVAGVKTQYF

J: TRBJ2-3
V: TRBV6-6
size: .
D: .
DNA: TGTGCCAGCAGTTACGGTGGTAGCACAGATACGCAGTATTTT
CDR3: CASSYGGSTDTQYF

J: TRBJ2-3
V: TRBV5-1
size: .
D: TRBD1
DNA: TGCGCCAGCAGCTTAGCTGGACAGGCCAGCGATACGCAGTATTTT
CDR3: CASSLAGQASDTQYF

J: TRBJ1-2
V: TRBV15
size: .
D: .
DNA: TGTGCCACCAGCAGAGATATCCAGGCAGGGGAGTATGGCTACACCTTC
CDR3: CATSRDIQAGEYGYTF

J: TRBJ2-2
V: TRBV19
size: .
D: .
DNA: TGTGCCAGTAGTCTCGTCCGGGGGGCCAATGCCGAGCTGTTTTTT
CDR3: CASSLVRGANAELFF

J: TRBJ2-2
V: TRBV19
size: .
D: TRBD1
DNA: TGTGCCAGTAGTCTCAGACAGGGGGCAGGCACCGGGGAGCTGTTTTTT
CDR3: CASSLRQGAGTGELFF

J: TRBJ1-2
V: TRBV5-4
size: .
D: TRBD1
DNA: TGTGCCAGCAGCTTGGGGGACAGTGCATTAGGCTACACCTTC
CDR3: CASSLGDSALGYTF

J: TRBJ1-5
V: TRBV28
size: few
D: .
DNA: TGTGCCAGCAGTTCCCCCCGAGGCTATAGCAATCAGCCCCAGCATTTT
CDR3: CASSSPRGYSNQPQHF

J: TRBJ2-7
V: TRBV7-9
size: .
D: TRBD1
DNA: TGTGCCAGCAGCTTAGATGGACAGGCCTACGAGCAGTACTTC
CDR3: CASSLDGQAYEQYF

J: TRBJ1-5
V: TRBV6-6
size: .
D: .
DNA: TGTGCCAGCAGTATTGCGGTTCACAATCAGCCCCAGCATTTT
CDR3: CASSIAVHNQPQHF

J: TRBJ1-2
V: TRBV5-1
size: .
D: .
DNA: TGCGCCAGCAGCACCCGGACAGCTAACTATGGCTACACCTTC
CDR3: CASSTRTANYGYTF

J: TRBJ1-1
V: TRBV19
size: .
D: TRBD1
DNA: TGTGCCAGTAGAAGGACAGGGGGCACTGAAGCTTTCTTT
CDR3: CASRRTGGTEAFF

J: TRBJ2-3
V: TRBV10-3
size: .
D: .
DNA: TGTGCCATCAGTGAGTCGAAGGTTTGGGAGGGCACAGATACGCAGTATTTT
CDR3: CAISESKVWEGTDTQYF

J: TRBJ2-1
V: TRBV6-5
size: .
D: .
DNA: TGTGCCACCGCCCCGGAGGGGGCGGAGGGGAATGAGCAGTTCTTC
CDR3: CATAPEGAEGNEQFF

J: TRBJ2-1
V: TRBV19
size: .
D: TRBD2
DNA: TGTGCCAGTAGTATCGTAATAGCGGGAGGTCGTCGAAATGAGCAGTTCTTC
CDR3: CASSIVIAGGRRNEQFF